This T cell receptor (beta chain) stems from a study of blood T cell repertoires in COVID-19. Turning to the study itself: Samples of COVID-19 (acute and convalescent) were obtained from the United States, Italy and Spain. T cells, B-cell-depleted T cells, or PBMCs provided the cDNA or gDNA that served as material.

Germline values: CDR1 SGDLS, CDR2 YYNGEE. V was pared by 3 bases and J by 0 bases, with 3 bases of the junction left unmatched. This CDR3 contains 15 residues. Authors' analysis steps: Nucleated cell counts were estimated from reference gene primer amplification. TCRdb keeps only in-frame clones here, not all; method: immunoSEQ multiplex PCR. V, J and clone size derive from that table, while D and trimming were established from the DNA sequence. The repertoire has around 200,000 clones, 70% to 90% of them found once; the top ten carry 4.9%. Sequenced sample: peripheral blood. The chain employs TRBV9 and TRBJ2-1, with 7 bases matching TRBD2. This sequence originates from a woman of 80 years or more with acute or convalescent COVID-19. In DNA, the CDR3 is TGTGCCAGCAGCGCTGGACTAGACTCCTACAATGAGCAGTTCTTC. It encodes CASSAGLDSYNEQFF.